These T cell receptor beta chains were read from a single sample in a study of regulatory T cells in long-lasting Graves disease. Each CDR3 protein gets one entry after TCRdb re-called the multiplex PCR reads with MiXCR. The table has fewer than 550,000 distinct CDR3 sequences, 15% to 20% seen once. These data were also filed under a second study, of T cells in Graves' hyperthyroidism and ophthalmopathy.

The source material was peripheral blood mononuclear cells (PBMCs), sampled at new diagnosis, from a patient treated with antithyroid drugs. These receptors all stem from a woman aged 35-65 years with Graves disease. Each CDR3 is given with its conserved first and last residue. The order of the fields is J gene, D gene, clone size, V gene, CDR3 protein, CDR3 DNA. A D gene is named only where the DNA matches it firmly. Not all rows give a size; the values are once, few, many and, for expanded clones, a class.

j_gene: TRBJ1-5; d_gene: TRBD1; abundance: .; v_gene: TRBV27; CDR3aa: CASRRTGIRRQPQHF; CDR3nt: TGTGCCAGCAGAAGGACAGGGATCCGCAGACAGCCCCAGCATTTT
j_gene: TRBJ2-7; d_gene: .; abundance: .; v_gene: TRBV7-2; CDR3aa: CASRSRQEGHEQYF; CDR3nt: TGTGCCAGCAGATCCAGGCAGGAGGGCCACGAGCAGTACTTC
j_gene: TRBJ1-4; d_gene: .; abundance: .; v_gene: TRBV19; CDR3aa: CAGFGRRAKEKLFF; CDR3nt: TGTGCCGGTTTCGGACGGCGAGCTAAGGAAAAACTGTTTTTT
j_gene: TRBJ1-1; d_gene: TRBD1; abundance: .; v_gene: TRBV28; CDR3aa: CASSPQGSRGTTEAFF; CDR3nt: TGTGCCAGCAGTCCGCAGGGGTCCAGGGGGACCACTGAAGCTTTCTTT
j_gene: TRBJ2-5; d_gene: TRBD2; abundance: .; v_gene: TRBV7-9; CDR3aa: CASSSLAGDQETQYF; CDR3nt: TGTGCCAGCAGCTCCCTAGCGGGGGATCAAGAGACCCAGTACTTC
j_gene: TRBJ1-2; d_gene: .; abundance: many; v_gene: TRBV20-1; CDR3aa: CSATGGEVGYTF; CDR3nt: TGCAGTGCTACGGGGGGCGAAGTTGGCTACACCTTC
j_gene: TRBJ1-6; d_gene: TRBD1; abundance: many; v_gene: TRBV5-4; CDR3aa: CASSLEGTGSSPLHF; CDR3nt: TGTGCCAGCAGCTTAGAAGGGACAGGGAGTTCACCCCTCCACTTT
j_gene: TRBJ1-4; d_gene: TRBD1; abundance: many; v_gene: TRBV30; CDR3aa: CAWGTVAGEKLFF; CDR3nt: TGTGCCTGGGGGACAGTGGCGGGGGAAAAACTGTTTTTT
j_gene: TRBJ1-2; d_gene: .; abundance: many; v_gene: TRBV12-3/TRBV12-4; CDR3aa: CASTPRAGTGSYGYTF; CDR3nt: TGTGCCAGCACCCCCCGAGCCGGCACAGGAAGCTATGGCTACACCTTC
j_gene: TRBJ2-7; d_gene: .; abundance: few; v_gene: TRBV2; CDR3aa: CASTYRENYEQYF; CDR3nt: TGTGCCAGCACCTACAGGGAAAACTACGAGCAGTACTTC
j_gene: TRBJ2-3; d_gene: .; abundance: few; v_gene: TRBV29-1; CDR3aa: CSVDGLQGSTDTQYF; CDR3nt: TGCAGCGTTGATGGGTTGCAGGGGTCCACAGATACGCAGTATTTT
j_gene: TRBJ1-2; d_gene: .; abundance: few; v_gene: TRBV12-3/TRBV12-4; CDR3aa: CASSYDGYTF; CDR3nt: TGTGCCAGCAGCTACGATGGCTACACCTTC
j_gene: TRBJ1-5; d_gene: .; abundance: many; v_gene: TRBV20-1; CDR3aa: CSARFGVGQPQHF; CDR3nt: TGCAGTGCTAGATTCGGGGTAGGGCAGCCCCAGCATTTT
j_gene: TRBJ1-3; d_gene: .; abundance: few; v_gene: TRBV13; CDR3aa: CASSSDGPPTNSGNTIYF; CDR3nt: TGTGCCAGCAGCTCAGACGGACCCCCAACAAACTCTGGAAACACCATATATTTT
j_gene: TRBJ1-4; d_gene: .; abundance: many; v_gene: TRBV27; CDR3aa: CASSFSGINEKLFF; CDR3nt: TGTGCCAGCAGTTTTTCCGGGATTAATGAAAAACTGTTTTTT
j_gene: TRBJ2-3; d_gene: TRBD1; abundance: many; v_gene: TRBV6-1; CDR3aa: CASSTGGDTQYF; CDR3nt: TGTGCCAGCAGTACAGGGGGAGATACGCAGTATTTT
j_gene: TRBJ1-3; d_gene: .; abundance: many; v_gene: TRBV11-2; CDR3aa: CASSLDRSISGNTIYF; CDR3nt: TGTGCCAGCAGCTTAGATCGGAGTATCTCTGGAAACACCATATATTTT
j_gene: TRBJ1-5; d_gene: .; abundance: many; v_gene: TRBV12-3/TRBV12-4; CDR3aa: CASSPPGRHYNQPQHF; CDR3nt: TGTGCCAGCAGTCCCCCGGGACGGCACTACAATCAGCCCCAGCATTTT
j_gene: TRBJ1-6; d_gene: .; abundance: few; v_gene: TRBV5-5; CDR3aa: CASSLGAAPGEHF; CDR3nt: TGTGCCAGCAGCTTGGGGGCGGCGCCGGGTGAACACTTT
j_gene: TRBJ2-4; d_gene: TRBD1; abundance: .; v_gene: TRBV27; CDR3aa: CASGPSRGTGGIQYF; CDR3nt: TGTGCCAGCGGGCCCTCCAGGGGCACAGGGGGCATTCAGTACTTC
j_gene: TRBJ2-7; d_gene: TRBD1; abundance: many; v_gene: TRBV20-1; CDR3aa: CSASYDRADEQYF; CDR3nt: TGCAGTGCTTCCTACGACAGGGCGGACGAGCAGTACTTC
j_gene: TRBJ1-6; d_gene: TRBD1; abundance: .; v_gene: TRBV4-1; CDR3aa: CASSQLRASGTGNSPLHF; CDR3nt: TGCGCCAGCAGCCAACTTCGCGCCTCCGGGACAGGGAATTCACCCCTCCACTTT
j_gene: TRBJ2-3; d_gene: TRBD1; abundance: few; v_gene: TRBV11-2; CDR3aa: CASSRRDRAADTQYF; CDR3nt: TGTGCCAGCAGCCGGAGGGACAGGGCCGCAGATACGCAGTATTTT
j_gene: TRBJ1-1; d_gene: .; abundance: many; v_gene: TRBV6-5; CDR3aa: CASSYDWNTEAFF; CDR3nt: TGTGCCAGCAGTTACGATTGGAACACTGAAGCTTTCTTT
j_gene: TRBJ1-1; d_gene: .; abundance: many; v_gene: TRBV3-1; CDR3aa: CASSQGQRKNTEAFF; CDR3nt: TGTGCCAGCAGCCAAGGACAGAGAAAGAACACTGAAGCTTTCTTT
j_gene: TRBJ2-5; d_gene: .; abundance: few; v_gene: TRBV6-6; CDR3aa: CASSYSSRGWETQYF; CDR3nt: TGTGCCAGCAGTTACTCGTCGAGGGGGTGGGAGACCCAGTACTTC
j_gene: TRBJ1-2; d_gene: TRBD1; abundance: .; v_gene: TRBV29-1; CDR3aa: CSVWGQDPNNYGYTF; CDR3nt: TGCAGCGTGTGGGGACAGGATCCTAATAACTATGGCTACACCTTC
j_gene: TRBJ1-2; d_gene: TRBD1; abundance: many; v_gene: TRBV10-3; CDR3aa: CAISAGTDYGYTF; CDR3nt: TGTGCCATCAGTGCCGGGACAGACTATGGCTACACCTTC
j_gene: TRBJ1-3; d_gene: TRBD1; abundance: few; v_gene: TRBV5-1; CDR3aa: CASSFLPGQGNLPNRGNTIYF; CDR3nt: TGCGCCAGCAGCTTTCTACCGGGACAGGGCAATTTACCCAATCGGGGAAACACCATATATTTT
j_gene: TRBJ2-1; d_gene: .; abundance: .; v_gene: TRBV30; CDR3aa: CAWSVPGLGEQFF; CDR3nt: TGTGCCTGGAGTGTACCCGGACTCGGGGAGCAGTTCTTC
j_gene: TRBJ1-2; d_gene: TRBD1; abundance: many; v_gene: TRBV27; CDR3aa: CASSARTGREGYTF; CDR3nt: TGTGCCAGCAGTGCCCGGACAGGGAGGGAAGGCTACACCTTC
j_gene: TRBJ1-1; d_gene: .; abundance: many; v_gene: TRBV30; CDR3aa: CAWSVGRTEAFF; CDR3nt: TGTGCCTGGAGTGTAGGACGAACTGAAGCTTTCTTT
j_gene: TRBJ1-6; d_gene: .; abundance: few; v_gene: TRBV30; CDR3aa: CACQNGDTNSPLHF; CDR3nt: TGTGCCTGTCAAAACGGGGACACTAATTCACCCCTCCACTTT
j_gene: TRBJ2-5; d_gene: .; abundance: .; v_gene: TRBV19; CDR3aa: CASSILGGKFPETQYF; CDR3nt: TGTGCCAGTAGTATCCTGGGGGGAAAATTCCCCGAGACCCAGTACTTC
j_gene: TRBJ1-2; d_gene: TRBD1; abundance: many; v_gene: TRBV19; CDR3aa: CASSFWTRQGHGYTF; CDR3nt: TGTGCCAGTAGCTTCTGGACAAGACAGGGGCATGGCTACACCTTC
j_gene: TRBJ1-1; d_gene: TRBD1; abundance: few; v_gene: TRBV5-1; CDR3aa: CASSWGHTGGNTEAFF; CDR3nt: TGCGCCAGCAGCTGGGGCCATACAGGGGGCAACACTGAAGCTTTCTTT
j_gene: TRBJ1-5; d_gene: TRBD1; abundance: many; v_gene: TRBV2; CDR3aa: CASSAEGAQPQHF; CDR3nt: TGTGCCAGCAGTGCGGAGGGGGCCCAGCCCCAGCATTTT
j_gene: TRBJ2-5; d_gene: .; abundance: .; v_gene: TRBV4-1; CDR3aa: CASSQDLIETQYF; CDR3nt: TGCGCCAGCAGCCAAGATCTAATCGAGACCCAGTACTTC
j_gene: TRBJ1-2; d_gene: .; abundance: many; v_gene: TRBV11-2; CDR3aa: CASSSVGQIANYGYTF; CDR3nt: TGTGCCAGCAGCTCCGTCGGACAGATTGCTAACTATGGCTACACCTTC
j_gene: TRBJ2-7; d_gene: .; abundance: many; v_gene: TRBV28; CDR3aa: CASNRNDRPFSYEQYF; CDR3nt: TGTGCCAGCAATAGGAATGACAGGCCCTTCTCCTACGAGCAGTACTTC
j_gene: TRBJ1-1; d_gene: TRBD1; abundance: .; v_gene: TRBV2; CDR3aa: CASSHRTTGVATEAFF; CDR3nt: TGTGCCAGCTCCCATCGTACTACAGGGGTAGCCACTGAAGCTTTCTTT
j_gene: TRBJ2-1; d_gene: TRBD2; abundance: few; v_gene: TRBV12-3/TRBV12-4; CDR3aa: CASNEGGYNEQFF; CDR3nt: TGTGCCAGCAACGAGGGAGGGTACAATGAGCAGTTCTTC
j_gene: TRBJ1-5; d_gene: .; abundance: .; v_gene: TRBV6-1; CDR3aa: CASSTDHNQPQHF; CDR3nt: TGTGCCAGCAGTACAGATCATAATCAGCCCCAGCATTTT
j_gene: TRBJ2-1; d_gene: .; abundance: many; v_gene: TRBV5-1; CDR3aa: CASRGGQFSEQFF; CDR3nt: TGCGCCAGCAGAGGTGGGCAATTCAGTGAGCAGTTCTTC
j_gene: TRBJ2-3; d_gene: .; abundance: many; v_gene: TRBV20-1; CDR3aa: CSARGGGASEVTSTDTQYF; CDR3nt: TGCAGTGCTAGGGGGGGCGGGGCTAGCGAAGTCACTAGCACAGATACGCAGTATTTT
j_gene: TRBJ2-7; d_gene: .; abundance: many; v_gene: TRBV28; CDR3aa: CASSLGTLMVYSSYEQYF; CDR3nt: TGTGCCAGCAGTTTAGGGACTCTTATGGTATACAGCTCCTACGAGCAGTACTTC
j_gene: TRBJ2-7; d_gene: TRBD1; abundance: many; v_gene: TRBV7-9; CDR3aa: CASSLGQGASEQYF; CDR3nt: TGTGCCAGCAGCTTGGGACAGGGGGCGAGCGAGCAGTACTTC
j_gene: TRBJ1-2; d_gene: .; abundance: .; v_gene: TRBV6-2/TRBV6-3; CDR3aa: CASSPDPRGGGNYGYTF; CDR3nt: TGTGCCAGCAGCCCCGACCCGCGGGGGGGCGGTAACTATGGCTACACCTTC